A selection of T cell receptor beta chains follows, all from one sample in a study of blood T cell repertoires in COVID-19. Generated by immunoSEQ multiplex PCR, the TCRdb table keeps only in-frame clones and is missing some. The sample includes about 40,000 clones, about 90% of them seen just once. The sequenced sample was peripheral blood. These receptors originate from a man aged 65 to 79 with acute or convalescent COVID-19. CDR3s include the opening cysteine and the closing phenylalanine or tryptophan.

V,CDR3
TRBV5-4,CASSLPSGDYEQYF
TRBV6-5,CASSRGAFADTQYF
TRBV7-9,CASSLWLGGAGYEQYF
TRBV7-6,CASSLTSNEQFF
TRBV6-5,CASSYQGALETQYF
TRBV11-2,CASSSGTAFPTDTQYF
TRBV20-1,CSASPGDYGYTF
TRBV19,CASSGGPGQGTDTQYF
TRBV24-1,CATSDPGLAGGNTGELFF
TRBV6-5,CASRLQGVNTGELFF
TRBV5-1,CASSLESVQETQYF
TRBV5-6,CASSTGQGDSPLHF
TRBV5-4,CASSRDGLANEQFF
TRBV27,CASSSLTGGRSTDTQYF
TRBV5-5,CASSSGLAGWGYSYNEQFF
TRBV6-2/TRBV6-3,CASSQGHSGPQHF
TRBV12-3/TRBV12-4,CASRNRVGAFF
TRBV5-1,CASSPDSTTNEKLFF
TRBV5-4,CASRLRQGARGYTF
TRBV4-1,CASSQDRAAGASYEQYF
TRBV2,CASRVTGTSGRNEQFF
TRBV6-6,CASRSTGRYEQYF
TRBV18,CASSLDRENQPQHF
TRBV18,CASSPLAGALNTGELFF
TRBV29-1,CSAELGASQETQYF
TRBV4-1,CASSPGDRVYGTQYF
TRBV6-5,CASSPRVFQETQYF
TRBV6-2/TRBV6-3,CASSGDFSSYNEQFF
TRBV5-1,CASSEEGNQPQHF
TRBV7-6,CASSLVAGEYYEQYF
TRBV28,CASTDRVYEQYF
TRBV11-2,CASDVGGKGTEAFF
TRBV28,CASTPPGTGSGTEAFF
TRBV6-1,CASSGPFSGRGTDTQYF
TRBV29-1,CSAASGGTEAFF
TRBV19,CASSRRELHNEQFF
TRBV3-1/TRBV3-2,CATTSAGELFF
TRBV7-8,CASSLVRGLEQYF
TRBV11-2,CASSPEGYGYTF
TRBV18,CASSQFRDSTYNSPLHF
TRBV5-4,CASSLDRARSDYTF
TRBV6-1,CASRELGGEAIDQPQHF
TRBV6-4,CASSDSAEVQNTEAFF
TRBV5-4,CASSRHTGVAYEQYF
TRBV15,CATSRDSHQPQHF
TRBV21-1,CASRKGHGILNYGYTF
TRBV5-5,CASSSTGVRETQYF
TRBV11-2,CASSLRAGGPSTDTQYF
TRBV10-3,CAISESTGSSGRAINEQFF
TRBV7-8,CASSWTGVDQPQHF